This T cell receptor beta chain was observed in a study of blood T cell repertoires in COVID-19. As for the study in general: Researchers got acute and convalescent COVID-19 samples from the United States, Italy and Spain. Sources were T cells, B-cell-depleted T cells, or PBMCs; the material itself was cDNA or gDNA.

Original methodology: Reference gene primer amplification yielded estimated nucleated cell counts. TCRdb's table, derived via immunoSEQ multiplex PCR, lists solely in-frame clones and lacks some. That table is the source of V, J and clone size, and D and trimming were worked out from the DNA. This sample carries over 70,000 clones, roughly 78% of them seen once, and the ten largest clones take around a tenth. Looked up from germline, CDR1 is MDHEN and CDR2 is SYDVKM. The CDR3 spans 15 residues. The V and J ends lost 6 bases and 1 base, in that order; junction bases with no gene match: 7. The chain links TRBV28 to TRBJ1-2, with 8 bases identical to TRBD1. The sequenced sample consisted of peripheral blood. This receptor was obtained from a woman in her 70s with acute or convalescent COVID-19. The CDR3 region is CASSRTGQVNYGYTF. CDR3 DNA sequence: TGTGCCAGCAGCCGCACGGGACAGGTTAACTATGGCTACACCTTC.